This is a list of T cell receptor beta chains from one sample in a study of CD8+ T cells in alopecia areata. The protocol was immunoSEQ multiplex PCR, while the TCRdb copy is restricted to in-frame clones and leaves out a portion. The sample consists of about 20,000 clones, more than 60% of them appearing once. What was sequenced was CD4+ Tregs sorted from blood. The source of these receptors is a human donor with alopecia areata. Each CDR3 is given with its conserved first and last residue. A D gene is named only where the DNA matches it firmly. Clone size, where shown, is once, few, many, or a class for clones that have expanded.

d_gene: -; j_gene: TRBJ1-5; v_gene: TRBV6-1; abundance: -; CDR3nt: TGTGCCAGCAGTGAAGGCTCTGGTCTGGGACGAGAGCCCCAGCATTTT; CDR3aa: CASSEGSGLGREPQHF
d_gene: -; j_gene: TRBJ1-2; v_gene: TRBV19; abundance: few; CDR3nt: TGTGCCAGTAGTAGGGACGAAAGATATGGCTACACCTTC; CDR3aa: CASSRDERYGYTF
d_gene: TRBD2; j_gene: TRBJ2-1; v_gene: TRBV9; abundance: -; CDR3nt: TGTGCCAGCAGCGCAAGCGGGGGGGCCTACAATGAGCAGTTCTTC; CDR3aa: CASSASGGAYNEQFF
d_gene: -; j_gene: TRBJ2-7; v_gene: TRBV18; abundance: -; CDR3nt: TGTGCCAGCTCAGCGGCAGTCAGCTCCTACGAGCAGTACTTC; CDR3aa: CASSAAVSSYEQYF
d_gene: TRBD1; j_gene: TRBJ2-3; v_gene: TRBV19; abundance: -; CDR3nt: TGTGCCAGTAGTATAGGACAGGGCCGCACAGATACGCAGTATTTT; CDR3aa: CASSIGQGRTDTQYF
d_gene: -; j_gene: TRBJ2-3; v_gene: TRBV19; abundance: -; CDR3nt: TGTGCCAGTAGTATCCGAACAACAGATACGCAGTATTTT; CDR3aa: CASSIRTTDTQYF
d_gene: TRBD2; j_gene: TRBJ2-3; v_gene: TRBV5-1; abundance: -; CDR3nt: TGCGCCAGCAGCTTGGCCGGGACTAGCGGGGGCCCAGATACGCAGTATTTT; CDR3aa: CASSLAGTSGGPDTQYF
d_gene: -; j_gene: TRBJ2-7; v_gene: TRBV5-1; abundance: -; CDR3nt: TGCGCCAGCAGCTTGGCCAACCCACCCTACGAGCAGTACTTC; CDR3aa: CASSLANPPYEQYF
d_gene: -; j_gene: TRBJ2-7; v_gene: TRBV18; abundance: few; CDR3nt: TGTGCCAGCTCATCCACCTACGAGCAGTACTTC; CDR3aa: CASSSTYEQYF
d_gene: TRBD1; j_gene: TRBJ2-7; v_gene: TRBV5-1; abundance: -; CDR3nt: TGCGCCAGCAGACTCGCCGGGACAGGGGACGAGCAGTACTTC; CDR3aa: CASRLAGTGDEQYF
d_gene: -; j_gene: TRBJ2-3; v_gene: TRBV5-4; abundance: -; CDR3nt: TGTGCCAGTCCACCCCCCGGAGGCACAGATACGCAGTATTTT; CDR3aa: CASPPPGGTDTQYF
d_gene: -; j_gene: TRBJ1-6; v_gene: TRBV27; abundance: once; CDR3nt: TGTGCCAGTGGCCCCACCTATAATTCACCCCTCCACTTT; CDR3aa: CASGPTYNSPLHF
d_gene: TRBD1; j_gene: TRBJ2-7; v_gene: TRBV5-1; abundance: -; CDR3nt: TGCGCCAGCAGGAGGGACAGCCTCTCCTACGAGCAGTACTTC; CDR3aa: CASRRDSLSYEQYF
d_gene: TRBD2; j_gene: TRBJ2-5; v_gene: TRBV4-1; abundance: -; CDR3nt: TGCGCCAGCAGCCAAGATCTTGGGAGGGTTTGGGAGACCCAGTACTTC; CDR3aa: CASSQDLGRVWETQYF
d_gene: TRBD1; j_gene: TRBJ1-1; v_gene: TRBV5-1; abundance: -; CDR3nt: TGCGCCAGCAGCAGAAGACAGGGCACTGAAGCTTTCTTT; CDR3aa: CASSRRQGTEAFF
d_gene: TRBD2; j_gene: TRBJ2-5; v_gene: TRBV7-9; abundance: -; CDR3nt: TGTGCCAGCAGCTCCGGGGGGGCCGAGACCCAGTACTTC; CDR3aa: CASSSGGAETQYF
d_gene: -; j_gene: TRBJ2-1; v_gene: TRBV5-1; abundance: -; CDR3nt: TGCGCCAGCAGCTTGCTGCAGGGCAATGAGCAGTTCTTC; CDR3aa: CASSLLQGNEQFF
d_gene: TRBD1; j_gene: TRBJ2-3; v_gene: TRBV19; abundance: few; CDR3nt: TGTGCCAGTAGACAAACCTACAGGGGCGAGTGGTATACAGATACGCAGTATTTT; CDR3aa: CASRQTYRGEWYTDTQYF
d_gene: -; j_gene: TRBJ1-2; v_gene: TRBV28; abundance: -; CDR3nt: TGTGCCAGCAGTCTTTCAATCGTCGAGGGGGGAGACTCCTATGGCTACACCTTC; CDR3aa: CASSLSIVEGGDSYGYTF
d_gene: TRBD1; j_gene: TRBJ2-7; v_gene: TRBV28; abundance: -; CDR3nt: TGTGCCAGCAGTTTGGACAGGGGATTGACTACGACGCAGTACTTC; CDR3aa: CASSLDRGLTTTQYF
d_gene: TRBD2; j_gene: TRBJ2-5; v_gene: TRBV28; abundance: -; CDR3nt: TGTGCCAGCAGGGGACTAGCTGGGGTAGAGACCCAGTACTTC; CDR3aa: CASRGLAGVETQYF
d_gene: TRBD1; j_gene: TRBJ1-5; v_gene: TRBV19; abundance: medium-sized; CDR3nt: TGTGCCAGCTCAACAGGGGGCAATCAGCCCCAGCATTTT; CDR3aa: CASSTGGNQPQHF
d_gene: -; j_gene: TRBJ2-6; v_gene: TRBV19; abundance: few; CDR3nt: TGTGCCAGTAGTCGACAGCTCCAGGGGGCCAACGTCCTGACTTTC; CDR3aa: CASSRQLQGANVLTF
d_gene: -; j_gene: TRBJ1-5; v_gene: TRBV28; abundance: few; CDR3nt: TGTGCCAGCAGTTTCTGGCCAAGTCAGCCCCAGCATTTT; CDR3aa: CASSFWPSQPQHF
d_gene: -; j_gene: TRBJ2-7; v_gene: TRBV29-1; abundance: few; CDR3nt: TGCAGCGTTGGGAGAGGTAAACACGAGCAGTACTTC; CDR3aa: CSVGRGKHEQYF
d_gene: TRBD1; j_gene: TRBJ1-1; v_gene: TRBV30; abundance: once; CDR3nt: TGTGCCTGGAGCGATCGAAAAACAGGGGACACTGAAGCTTTCTTT; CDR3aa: CAWSDRKTGDTEAFF
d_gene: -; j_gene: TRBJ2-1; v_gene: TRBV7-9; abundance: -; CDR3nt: TGTGCCAGCAGCTTAGGGGATGAGCAGTTCTTC; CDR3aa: CASSLGDEQFF
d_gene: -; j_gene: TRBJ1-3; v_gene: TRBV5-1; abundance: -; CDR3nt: TGCGCCAGCAGCTTGGCCTGGGGAAACACCATATATTTT; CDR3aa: CASSLAWGNTIYF
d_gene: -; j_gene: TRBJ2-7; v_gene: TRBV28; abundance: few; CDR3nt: TGTGCCAGCAGGGGGCTCGAGCAGTACTTC; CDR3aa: CASRGLEQYF
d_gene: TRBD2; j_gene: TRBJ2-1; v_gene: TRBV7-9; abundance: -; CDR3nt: TGTGCCAGCAGCGGACCCGGGACTAAGCAGTTCTTC; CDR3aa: CASSGPGTKQFF
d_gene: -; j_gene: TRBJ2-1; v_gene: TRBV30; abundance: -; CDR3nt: TGTGCCTGGTCCGGGTACACCTACAATGAGCAGTTCTTC; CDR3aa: CAWSGYTYNEQFF
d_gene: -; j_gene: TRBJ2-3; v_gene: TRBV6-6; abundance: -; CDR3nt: TGTGCCAGCAGTTCCGCGTGGCGCACAGATACGCAGTATTTT; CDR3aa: CASSSAWRTDTQYF
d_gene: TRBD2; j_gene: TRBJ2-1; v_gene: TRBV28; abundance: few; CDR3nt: TGTGCCAGCAGTTTATCTAGCGGGAGTTCCAATGAGCAGTTCTTC; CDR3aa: CASSLSSGSSNEQFF
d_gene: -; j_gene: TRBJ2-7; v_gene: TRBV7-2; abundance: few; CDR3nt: TGTGCCAGCAGCTTAGGCAGGGCCGACGAGCAGTACTTC; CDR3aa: CASSLGRADEQYF
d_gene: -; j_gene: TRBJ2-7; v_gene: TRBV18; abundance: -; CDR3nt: TGTGCCAGCTCACCACCGACGGGCACCTACGAGCAGTACTTC; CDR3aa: CASSPPTGTYEQYF
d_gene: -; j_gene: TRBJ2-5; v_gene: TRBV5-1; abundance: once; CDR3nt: TGCGCCAGCAGCTTGGTTCAGGTACAAGAGACCCAGTACTTC; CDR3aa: CASSLVQVQETQYF
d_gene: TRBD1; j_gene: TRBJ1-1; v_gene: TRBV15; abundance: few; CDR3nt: TGTGCCACCAGCAGTGGGACAGTAGTGGTGAACACTGAAGCTTTCTTT; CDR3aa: CATSSGTVVVNTEAFF
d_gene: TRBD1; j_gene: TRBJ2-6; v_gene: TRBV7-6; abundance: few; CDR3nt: TGTGCCAGCAGCTTAGGGACAGGGGGCTCTGGGGCCAACGTCCTGACTTTC; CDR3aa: CASSLGTGGSGANVLTF
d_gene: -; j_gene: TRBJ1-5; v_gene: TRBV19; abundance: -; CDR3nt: TGTGCCAGTAGCTGGGGGGACTATAGCAATCAGCCCCAGCATTTT; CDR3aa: CASSWGDYSNQPQHF
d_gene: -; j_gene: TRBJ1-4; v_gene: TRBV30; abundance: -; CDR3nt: TGTGCCTGGAAATACGATGAAAAACTGTTTTTT; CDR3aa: CAWKYDEKLFF
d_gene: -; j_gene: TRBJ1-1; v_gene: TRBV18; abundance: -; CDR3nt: TGTGCCAGCTCGTACGGGACGCCGGAGAACACTGAAGCTTTCTTT; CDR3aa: CASSYGTPENTEAFF